This TCR beta chain appears in the sequencing data of a study of T cell responses to AZD1222 COVID-19 vaccine. Whole-study results and caveats: Following two doses of AZD1222, Spike-specific TCR breadth and depth rose.

V was trimmed by 2 bases and J by 6 bases, leaving 14 bases between them. The CDR3 length is 16 residues. Germline CDR1 and CDR2: MDHEN and SYDVKM. About this clone itself: Its antigen is still unknown.

Using immunoSEQ multiplex PCR, the repertoire was profiled, and TCRdb retains in-frame clones only, with some absent. Of roughly 100,000 clones in the sample, roughly nine tenths are singletons; the top ten hold 4.5% to 6%. Here the sequenced sample was peripheral blood, taken on day 0 of AZD1222 vaccination. The source is an adult in good health. The chain uses TRBV28 and TRBJ1-6; TRBD1 is a possible D gene (6 bases). The CDR3 nucleotides are TGTGCCAGCAGTTTACAGACAGGATGGGGTAATTCACCCCTCCACTTT. Translating gives CASSLQTGWGNSPLHF. Together with reference TRBV28 and TRBJ1-6, the CDR3 gives the full variable domain: DVKVTQSSRYLVKRTGEKVFLECVQDMDHENMFWYRQDPGLGLRLIYFSYDVKMKEKGDIPEGYSVSREKKERFSLILESASTNQTSMYLCASSLQTGWGNSPLHFGNGTRLTVT.